A selection of T cell receptor beta chains follows, all from one sample in a study of T cell changes during pregnancy in multiple sclerosis. Measured with immunoSEQ multiplex PCR; TCRdb has only the in-frame clones, and not every one. The table includes tens of thousands of clones, roughly 90% detected once. The material sequenced was peripheral blood, taken after pregnancy. These receptor sequences come from a female donor in good health, enrolled as a control in a pregnancy study. The CDR3 runs from the conserved cysteine through the conserved F or W.

V gene: TRBV5-4; CDR3 protein: CASSLKRETGNEQFF
V gene: TRBV7-7; CDR3 protein: CASSAGTGNNEQFF
V gene: TRBV4-3; CDR3 protein: CASSPGQGTEAFF
V gene: TRBV30; CDR3 protein: CAWSPSADTQYF
V gene: TRBV2; CDR3 protein: CASSDDREYGYTF
V gene: TRBV6-6; CDR3 protein: CASSSTHGEGETQYF
V gene: TRBV11-3; CDR3 protein: CASSSYRGTVPGELFF
V gene: TRBV11-2; CDR3 protein: CASSLAIRGDTQYF
V gene: TRBV5-4; CDR3 protein: CASSLDPGGGADTQYF
V gene: TRBV21-1; CDR3 protein: CASSTGTGCPTNEKLFF
V gene: TRBV7-9; CDR3 protein: CASSLEGQGRQFSGNTIYF
V gene: TRBV6-4; CDR3 protein: CASSAGVGSGANVLTF
V gene: TRBV2; CDR3 protein: CASVAGRSSYEQYF
V gene: TRBV9; CDR3 protein: CASSVGGFNEKLFF
V gene: TRBV7-6; CDR3 protein: CASRQGTGNTIYF
V gene: TRBV15; CDR3 protein: CATSRVILETQYF
V gene: TRBV7-9; CDR3 protein: CASSPGTGYTGELFF
V gene: TRBV7-6; CDR3 protein: CASSGLWGDYGYTF
V gene: TRBV6-5; CDR3 protein: CASSYSMGSSYEQYF
V gene: TRBV18; CDR3 protein: CASSLFRGSTYEQYF
V gene: TRBV13; CDR3 protein: CASSLTGGGGNTIYF
V gene: TRBV2; CDR3 protein: CATGQTSGNTIYF
V gene: TRBV7-2; CDR3 protein: CASSLGRLAAAYEQYF
V gene: TRBV5-1; CDR3 protein: CASTHGQEGNTIYF
V gene: TRBV7-2; CDR3 protein: CASSRRQVTAYEQYF